The present T cell receptor (beta chain) was sequenced within a study of OX40 agonist ivuxolimab in advanced cancers. Study-level results: Low normalized T-cell clonal expansion was also seen in some nonresponders.

TCRdb's copy holds only in-frame clones and misses some; the assay was immunoSEQ multiplex PCR. The sample has under 11,000 clones, 77% seen once. This CDR3 has 17 amino acids. V lost 0 bases and J 1 base, leaving 15 bases between the germline ends. In germline, CDR1 is MGHRA, CDR2 YSYEKL. Details on this clone: The target antigen is unknown.

The TCR comes from an adult with an advanced solid tumor such as melanoma, head and neck, liver or kidney cancer. This sample comprised CD4+ or CD8+ T cells sorted from blood, obtained in a trial of the OX40 agonist ivuxolimab. V and J are TRBV4-1 and TRBJ2-5, with unresolved D. The CDR3 loop reads CASSQDSPTAIQETQYF. The CDR3 bases are TGCGCCAGCAGCCAAGATAGCCCGACGGCTATCCAAGAGACCCAGTACTTC.